The 27 T cell receptor beta chains below all came from one sample that was sequenced in a study of T-cell reconstitution after alpha-beta-depleted transplantation in children. Unique molecular identifiers were incorporated into the prepared TCRbeta library. TCRdb processed the PCR reads anew with MiXCR; each CDR3 protein has one entry. The data hold 250,000 to 300,000 distinct CDR3 sequences, with around 10% observed a single time. Here the sequenced sample was peripheral blood, taken 180 days after TCRalphabeta/CD19-depleted stem cell transplant. These receptors all come from a male patient between 2 and 10 years old who had a stem cell transplant for chronic granulomatous disease, so the T cells may come from the graft donor.

The table lists this clonotype with many counts. The chain couples TRBV5-5 to TRBJ2-1; a possible D gene is TRBD2 (6 bases). The V gene's germline CDR1 is SGHKS and CDR2 YYEKEE (reference sequence). This CDR3 has 18 amino acids. Trimming shortened V by 1 base and J by 2 bases, and 19 bases separated the two germline ends. The chain's CDR3 is CASSLTPWASAAYNEQFF. CDR3 DNA: TGTGCCAGCAGCTTGACCCCGTGGGCTAGCGCTGCCTACAATGAGCAGTTCTTC.

This clonotype has a count of ten or more. The V call is TRBV5-1, the J call TRBJ2-5; 12 bases map to TRBD2. The CDR3 totals 15 residues. The V gene's germline CDR1 is SGHRS and CDR2 YFSETQ. Trimming at V came to 4 bases and at J to 6 bases, leaving 7 bases not matched to a gene. The CDR3 sequence: CASSDRLAGEKTQYF. CDR3 bases: TGCGCCAGCAGCGACAGACTAGCGGGAGAAAAGACCCAGTACTTC.

This clonotype has at least ten counts. The chain has TRBV18 and TRBJ1-1; possible D gene TRBD1, 5 bases. The germline V and J ends were trimmed by 5 bases and 4 bases, with 8 bases remaining between them. The CDR3 contains 12 residues. In germline, CDR1 is KGHSH, CDR2 LQKENI. This CDR3 is CASSAGPTEAFF. In DNA, the CDR3 is TGTGCCAGCTCAGCAGGGCCCACTGAAGCTTTCTTT. Variable domain in full (rest from reference TRBV18 and TRBJ1-1): NAGVMQNPRHLVRRRGQEARLRCSPMKGHSHVYWYRQLPEEGLKFMVYLQKENIIDESGMPKERFSAEFPKEGPSILRIQQVVRGDSAAYFCASSAGPTEAFFGQGTRLTVV.

Ten or more counts support this clonotype. V usage is TRBV6-2 or TRBV6-3 and J usage is TRBJ2-3; possibly TRBD1 for D (6 bases). The CDR3 runs to 15 residues. CDR1 and CDR2 from the germline V gene are MNHEY and SVGEGT. V was clipped by 3 bases and J by 5 bases, with 15 bases between them. The CDR3 sequence: CASSYSGTFQDTQYF. The CDR3 nucleotides read TGTGCCAGCAGTTATTCCGGGACATTTCAAGATACGCAGTATTTT.

Ten or more counts support this clonotype. Since a much larger clone is just one base distant, this may be a read error. V usage is TRBV20-1 and J usage is TRBJ2-5, with TRBD1 matching over 10 bases. The CDR3 has 17 residues. CDR1 is DFQATT and CDR2 is SNEGSKA in the germline V gene (reference sequence). The CDR3 sequence is CCAYHPTGTGAGETQYF. The CDR3 DNA follows: TGCTGCGCATACCACCCTACCGGGACAGGGGCTGGGGAGACCCAGTACTTC.

This clonotype has ten or more counts. The chain is built from TRBV30 and TRBJ2-1, with D possibly being TRBD1 (5 bases). CDR1 and CDR2 from the germline V gene are GTSNPN and SVGIG (reference sequence). V gave up 2 bases and J gave up 10 bases, with 6 bases separating them. The CDR3 has 10 residues. The CDR3 loop is CAWSHREQFF. CDR3 bases: TGTGCCTGGAGTCACAGGGAGCAGTTCTTC.

There are many counts of this clonotype. The V gene is TRBV20-1, the J gene TRBJ2-3; possible D gene TRBD2, 5 bases. V lost 3 bases, J lost 4 bases, and 8 bases lay in between. In germline, CDR1 is DFQATT, CDR2 SNEGSKA (reference sequence). The CDR3 extends over 12 amino acids. CDR3 sequence (DNA): TGCAGTGCTAGTGTGAGGGCAGATACGCAGTATTTT. Translation: CSASVRADTQYF.

This chain uses TRBV28 with TRBJ1-6; no clear D. CDR3 size: 15 residues. V lost 3 bases to trimming and J lost 7 bases, with 13 bases between them. Germline loops: CDR1 MDHEN, CDR2 SYDVKM. The CDR3 nucleotides are TGTGCCAGCAGTTTGCTAGCGCCGAAAAATTCACCCCTCCACTTT. Translation: CASSLLAPKNSPLHF.

Many counts were recorded for this clonotype. The chain employs TRBV15 and TRBJ2-1; TRBD2 is a possible D gene (5 bases). The CDR3 spans 16 residues. Germline V gene data show CDR1 as LNHNV and CDR2 as YYDKDF (reference sequence). V lost 0 bases and J lost 6, with 15 bases in between. CDR3 DNA sequence: TGTGCCACCAGCAGAGATGGACTCCTCATGGGCAATGAGCAGTTCTTC. This sequence encodes CATSRDGLLMGNEQFF.

This clonotype was seen ten or more times. This chain joins TRBV14 and TRBJ2-1; D is unresolved. Germline values: CDR1 SGHDN, CDR2 FVKESK. The CDR3 totals 16 residues. V lost 5 bases and J lost 3, with 17 bases in between. In DNA, the CDR3 is TGTGCCAGCAGCTCTGGCCGGGTGCTCTACTACAATGAGCAGTTCTTC. This codes for CASSSGRVLYYNEQFF.

This clonotype was seen many times. This CDR3 reads CASSKENFYNEQFF. Written as DNA, the CDR3 is TGCGCCAGCAGCAAGGAGAATTTTTACAATGAGCAGTTCTTC. The J gene is TRBJ2-1, the V gene TRBV5-1; D unresolved. Looked up from germline, CDR1 is SGHRS and CDR2 is YFSETQ. Between the trimmed V and J ends, which lost 4 bases and 4 bases, there was a span of 12 bases. This CDR3 contains 14 residues.

This clonotype showed up many times. The chain recombines TRBV7-2 with TRBJ2-7; a possible D gene is TRBD2 (6 bases). This CDR3 is 14 amino acids long. The germline V gene encodes CDR1 SGHTA and CDR2 FQGNSA. Trimming stripped 0 bases from V and 5 bases from J, with 11 bases between. The CDR3 loop is CASSLAGGWDEQYF. The CDR3 nucleotides are TGTGCCAGCAGCTTAGCTGGGGGGTGGGACGAGCAGTACTTC.

This clonotype was recorded many times. This sequence joins TRBV29-1 and TRBJ2-5; D is possibly TRBD1 (6 bases). The CDR3 is 12 residues long. Between the trimmed V and J ends, which lost 5 bases and 2 bases, there was a span of 9 bases. Germline V gene lookup returns CDR1 SQVTM and CDR2 ANQGSEA. The DNA of the CDR3 is TGCAGCGTTCAGGGGTGGCAAGAGACCCAGTACTTC. Its translation: CSVQGWQETQYF.

This clonotype has ten or more counts. V usage is TRBV18 and J usage is TRBJ2-2, with TRBD2 matching 9 bases. The CDR3 is 16 residues long. The V and J ends lost 6 bases and 0 bases, in that order; junction bases with no gene match: 5. Germline assignment: CDR1 KGHSH and CDR2 LQKENI. The CDR3 DNA sequence: TGTGCCAGCTCCACCGCTAGCGGGACGAACACCGGGGAGCTGTTTTTT. Translating gives CASSTASGTNTGELFF. Using reference TRBV18 and TRBJ2-2 for the parts outside the CDR3, the full variable domain is NAGVMQNPRHLVRRRGQEARLRCSPMKGHSHVYWYRQLPEEGLKFMVYLQKENIIDESGMPKERFSAEFPKEGPSILRIQQVVRGDSAAYFCASSTASGTNTGELFFGEGSRLTVL.

This clonotype was found many times. The chain links TRBV19 to TRBJ2-1; TRBD2 matches at 9 bases. This CDR3 contains 15 residues. The germline V gene encodes CDR1 LNHDA and CDR2 SQIVND (reference sequence). Germline trimming cut 3 bases from V and 6 bases from J; bases unmatched to any gene: 6. The DNA of the CDR3 is TGTGCCAGTAGTATCGGGACTAGCTTAGGCAATGAGCAGTTCTTC. It is translated as CASSIGTSLGNEQFF.

The chain has TRBV5-6 and TRBJ1-2; a possible D gene is TRBD1 (5 bases). V gave up 1 base and J gave up 8 bases, with 9 bases separating them. The CDR3 contains 12 residues. CDR1 is SGHDT, CDR2 YYEEEE, per germline. The CDR3: CASSLRGGGYTF. The CDR3 nucleotides read TGTGCCAGCAGCTTGAGGGGTGGGGGCTACACCTTC.

This clonotype was picked up many times. This chain joins TRBV20-1 and TRBJ2-1; 7 bases map to TRBD1. Trimming removed 3 bases from V and 12 bases from J; junction bases left unmatched: 8. CDR1 and CDR2 from the germline V gene are DFQATT and SNEGSKA (reference sequence). The CDR3 totals 12 residues. CDR3 sequence (DNA): TGCAGTGCTAGGTGGGACAGTGGGTTGCAGTTCTTC. This sequence encodes CSARWDSGLQFF.

This clonotype was seen repeatedly, ten times or more. This chain's CDR3 is CASSVNSDRILAKNIQYF. CDR3 nucleotides: TGCGCCAGCAGCGTGAACTCGGACAGAATCTTAGCCAAAAACATTCAGTACTTC. J is TRBJ2-4 and V is TRBV5-1; a weak D match, TRBD1 (6 bases). Deletions cut 4 bases from V and 0 bases from J, with 20 bases between. Germline V gene sequence: CDR1 SGHRS, CDR2 YFSETQ. CDR3 length equals 18 residues.

This clonotype was detected a few times. The rearrangement links TRBV12-3 or TRBV12-4 to TRBJ1-5; 9 positions match TRBD1. After removal of 8 bases from V and 4 bases from J, the junction contained 18 bases not matched to a gene. The CDR3 loop spans 18 amino acids. In DNA form, the CDR3 reads TGTGCCAGCTCGAAGACCCGGGACAGGGCACAGGCGAATCAGCCCCAGCATTTT. Protein product: CASSKTRDRAQANQPQHF.

This clonotype has at least ten counts. The chain uses TRBV9 and TRBJ2-7; 9 bases line up with TRBD1. The CDR3 has 14 amino acids. Losses at the gene ends were 3 bases for V and 3 bases for J; bases not matched to a gene: 4. Germline lookup yields CDR1 SGDLS and CDR2 YYNGEE. CDR3 residues: CASSATGGYYEQYF. The CDR3 DNA is TGTGCCAGCAGCGCGACAGGGGGGTACTACGAGCAGTACTTC.

A note on this clonotype: One base away lies a much larger clone, so this may be a sequencing read error. This rearrangement joins TRBV9 to TRBJ2-1; 8 nucleotides agree with TRBD2. This CDR3 comprises 19 residues. The V gene end was trimmed by 0 bases and the J gene end by 0 bases; junction bases not matched to a gene: 11. From germline, CDR1 is SGDLS and CDR2 YYNGEE. The CDR3 DNA reads as TGTGCCAGCAGCGTAGTAGCGGGGTGCCGATCTAGCTCCTACAATGAGCAGTTCTTC. Its translation is CASSVVAGCRSSSYNEQFF.

This clonotype has only a few counts. The genes are TRBV9 and TRBJ2-1, with TRBD1 matching over 9 bases. Germline CDR1 SGDLS, CDR2 YYNGEE. The CDR3 is 14 amino acids. The junction had 7 bases not matched to a gene; V was cut back by 4 bases and J by 8 bases. The CDR3 sequence is CASSRDRANDEQFF. CDR3 in DNA: TGTGCCAGCAGCAGGGACAGGGCGAACGATGAGCAGTTCTTC.

This clonotype occurred many times. The chain carries TRBV20-1 and TRBJ2-7; 8 bases match TRBD1. Germline CDR1 and CDR2: DFQATT and SNEGSKA (reference sequence). This CDR3 contains 16 residues. J lost 6 bases, V lost 6 bases, and 19 bases had no gene match. The CDR3: CSADRVGSLRGREQYF. CDR3 bases: TGCAGTGCGGACAGGGTTGGTTCATTGCGTGGTCGCGAGCAGTACTTC.

Regarding this clonotype: With a much larger clone just one base away, this may be a read error. As the CDR3 is not closed by the conserved phenylalanine or tryptophan, this likely results from a read error. The chain's CDR3 is CASRTAIEQFS. The CDR3 region has the DNA TGTGCCAGCAGAACAGCGATTGAGCAGTTCTCC. The chain couples TRBV27 to TRBJ2-1; no reliable D call. The CDR3 covers 11 residues. CDR1 is MNHEY, CDR2 SMNVEV, per germline (reference sequence). V lost 6 bases, J lost 9 bases, and 9 bases lay in between.

This clonotype has a count of ten or more. The chain links TRBV28 to TRBJ1-1; D remains ambiguous. The V gene lost 3 bases and the J gene lost 1 base, with 9 bases spanning the gap. The CDR3 consists of 14 residues. Germline lookup yields CDR1 MDHEN and CDR2 SYDVKM. The CDR3 bases are TGTGCCAGCAGTTTCCCACGGGAGAACACTGAAGCTTTCTTT. This codes for CASSFPRENTEAFF.

This clonotype has a count of ten or more. This chain joins TRBV4-2 and TRBJ2-1; 11 bases line up with TRBD2. Germline CDR1 is LGHNA and CDR2 is YNFKEQ. Germline trimming cut 0 bases from V and 8 bases from J; bases unmatched to any gene: 15. The CDR3 consists of 19 residues. The CDR3 here is CASSQDWLAGGLGHDEQFF. The CDR3 DNA is TGTGCCAGCAGCCAAGATTGGCTAGCGGGGGGCCTCGGCCACGATGAGCAGTTCTTC.

This clonotype was observed a handful of times. This rearrangement joins TRBV15 to TRBJ2-5; D is undetermined. The CDR3 is made up of 15 amino acids. Trimming took 0 bases from V and 2 from J, leaving 10 bases between them. Germline values: CDR1 LNHNV, CDR2 YYDKDF (reference sequence). The CDR3 protein is CATSRDRQFQETQYF. The CDR3 region has the DNA TGTGCCACCAGCAGAGATCGGCAGTTTCAAGAGACCCAGTACTTC.